This T cell receptor beta chain comes out of a study of shared clonotypes between healthy human individuals. Study-wide background: The cohort comprised a couple of women and a few men. Their ages spanned 18 to 49 years.

This CDR3 comprises 15 residues. The V gene's germline CDR1 is MNHEY and CDR2 SVGAGI. Trimming stripped 0 bases from V and 0 bases from J, with 6 bases between. Findings and caveats of the study: Naive CD4 clonotypes were shared across several donors at about 5%. It was the non-shared clonotypes that had lower generation probabilities than clonotypes shared by all four donors.

This clone has more than one count but fewer than ten. Its antigen is as yet unknown. Other DNA sequences in the sample encode the same CDR3. The method was immunoSEQ multiplex PCR; TCRdb's version includes in-frame clones alone and lacks a portion of them. The table lists about a million clones, 60% to 85% of them singletons. The sequencing sample was made of memory CD4+ T cells from PBMCs. Subset specified: CD45RA-negative fraction. The sequence was collected from a man aged 18 to 29 in good health. Some clones in this sample may be carry-over from other donors' samples. The chain links TRBV6-5 to TRBJ1-3; no reliable D call. Written as DNA, the CDR3 is TGTGCCAGCAGTTACTCCAGAAGCTCTGGAAACACCATATATTTT. Its translation: CASSYSRSSGNTIYF.